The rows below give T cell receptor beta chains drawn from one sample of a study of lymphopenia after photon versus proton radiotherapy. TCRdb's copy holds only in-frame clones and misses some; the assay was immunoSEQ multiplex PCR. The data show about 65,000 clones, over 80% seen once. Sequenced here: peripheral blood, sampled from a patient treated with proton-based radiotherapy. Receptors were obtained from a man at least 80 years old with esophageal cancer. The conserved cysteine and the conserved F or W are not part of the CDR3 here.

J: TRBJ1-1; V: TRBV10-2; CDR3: ASSEAQGAFGTEAF
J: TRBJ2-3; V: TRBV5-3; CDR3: ARNSGRTRSTDTQY
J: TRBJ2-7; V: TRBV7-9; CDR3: ASSLGQGARTYEQY
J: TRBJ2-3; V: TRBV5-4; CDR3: ASSLRLAGDADTQY
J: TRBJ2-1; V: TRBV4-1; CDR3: ASSQEDRGYNEQF
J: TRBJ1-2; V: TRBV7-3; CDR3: ASSPRDGTNYGYT
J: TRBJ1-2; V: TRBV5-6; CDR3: ASSPVWGAHGYGYT
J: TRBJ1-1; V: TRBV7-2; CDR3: ASSLESGRDAF
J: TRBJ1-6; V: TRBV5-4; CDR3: ASSLARGRGGNSPLH
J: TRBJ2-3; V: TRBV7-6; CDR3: ASSRAGGSTDTQY
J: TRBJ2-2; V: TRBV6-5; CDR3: ASSYGLHTGELF
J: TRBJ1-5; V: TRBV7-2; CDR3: ASSSQRVQPQH
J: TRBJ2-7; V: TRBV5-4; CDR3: ASTLGGSGSPSAYEQY
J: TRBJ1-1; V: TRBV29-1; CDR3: SVEQGSLFAEAF
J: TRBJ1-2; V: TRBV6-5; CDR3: ASSSHKKDGYT
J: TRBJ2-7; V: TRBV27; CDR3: ASSQSAGEPYEQY
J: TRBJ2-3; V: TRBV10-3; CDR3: AITLTSGSTDTQY
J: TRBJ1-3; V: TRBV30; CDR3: AWSVANSGNTIY
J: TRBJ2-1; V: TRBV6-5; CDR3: ASSWDRLLNEQF
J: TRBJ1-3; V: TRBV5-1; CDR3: ASSLAGALGNTIY
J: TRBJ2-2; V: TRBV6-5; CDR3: SRGTNTGELF
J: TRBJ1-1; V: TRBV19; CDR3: ASRDRINTEAF
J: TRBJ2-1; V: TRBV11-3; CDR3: ASSLGRLAGPNEQF
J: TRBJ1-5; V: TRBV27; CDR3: ASSLRIVGGLSNQPQH
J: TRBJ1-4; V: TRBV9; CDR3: ASSKQSGTGTNEKLF
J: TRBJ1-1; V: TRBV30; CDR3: AWSAFGATEAF
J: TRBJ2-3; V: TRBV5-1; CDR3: ASSLWRGIDTQY
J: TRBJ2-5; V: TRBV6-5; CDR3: ASSWSGRGDQY
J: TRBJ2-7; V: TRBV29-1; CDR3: SVLIVGKYEQY
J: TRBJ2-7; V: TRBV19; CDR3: ASAGGTSGVYEQY
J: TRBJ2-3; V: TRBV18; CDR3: ASSPVQDTQY
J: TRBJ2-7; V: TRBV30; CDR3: AWAQVPYEQY
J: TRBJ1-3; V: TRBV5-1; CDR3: ASSLEWDPQPVNTIY
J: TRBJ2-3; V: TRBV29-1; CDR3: SALLYRGGTDTQY
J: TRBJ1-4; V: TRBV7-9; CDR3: ASSLGTPTGDVEKLF
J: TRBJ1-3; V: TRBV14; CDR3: ASSQFFRAGNTIY
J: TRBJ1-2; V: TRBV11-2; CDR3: ASSPTRGNYGYT
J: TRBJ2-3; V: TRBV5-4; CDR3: ASSSKLAGESDTQY
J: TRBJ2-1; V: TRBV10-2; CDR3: ASSDSPGRGLDEQF
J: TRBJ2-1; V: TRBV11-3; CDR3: ASSPTGDLHNEQF
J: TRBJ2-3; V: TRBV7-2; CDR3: ASSLAGDIDTQY
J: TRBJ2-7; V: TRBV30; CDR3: AWNKDRSSYEQY
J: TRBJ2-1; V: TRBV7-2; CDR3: ASSLALAGGHNEQF
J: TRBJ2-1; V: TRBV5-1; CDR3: ASSLSGTNYNEQF
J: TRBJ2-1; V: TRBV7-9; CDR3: ASSSSLSTVDEQF
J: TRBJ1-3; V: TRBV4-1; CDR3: ASSLGQNSGNTIY
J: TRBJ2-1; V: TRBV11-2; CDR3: ASSLFSREVQF